This TCR beta chain comes out of a study of T cell responses to AZD1222 COVID-19 vaccine. Clones were sequenced by immunoSEQ multiplex PCR, and TCRdb holds only the in-frame ones, with some missing. The data hold some 110,000 clones, with roughly 90% observed a single time. Trimming took off 4 bases at V and 5 bases at J, with 15 bases between the two ends. Germline CDR1 SGHVS, CDR2 FQNEAQ. The length of the CDR3 is 14 residues. The source was peripheral blood, collected on day 0 of AZD1222 vaccination. The receptor was derived from an adult in good health. The gene calls are TRBV7-8 and TRBJ2-7, with D maybe TRBD1 (5 bases). The CDR3 loop reads CASSSADKANEQYF. DNA of the CDR3: TGTGCCAGCAGCTCGGCGGACAAAGCAAACGAGCAGTACTTC.